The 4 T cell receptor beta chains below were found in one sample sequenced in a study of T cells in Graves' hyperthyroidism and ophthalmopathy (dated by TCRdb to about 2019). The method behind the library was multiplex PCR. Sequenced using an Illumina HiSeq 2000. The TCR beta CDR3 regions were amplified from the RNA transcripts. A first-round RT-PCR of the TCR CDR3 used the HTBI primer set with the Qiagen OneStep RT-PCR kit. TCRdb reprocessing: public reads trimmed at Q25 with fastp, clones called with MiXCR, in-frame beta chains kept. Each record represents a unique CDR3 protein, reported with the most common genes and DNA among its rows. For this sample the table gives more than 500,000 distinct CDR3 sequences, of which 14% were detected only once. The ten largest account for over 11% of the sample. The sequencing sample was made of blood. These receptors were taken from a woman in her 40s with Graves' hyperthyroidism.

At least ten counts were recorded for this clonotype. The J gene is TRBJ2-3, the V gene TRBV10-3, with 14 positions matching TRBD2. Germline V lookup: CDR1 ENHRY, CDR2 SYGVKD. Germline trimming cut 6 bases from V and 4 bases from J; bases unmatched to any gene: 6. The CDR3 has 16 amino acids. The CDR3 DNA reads TGTGCCATCAGCCCCGGACTAGCGGGAGGTGCAGATACGCAGTATTTT. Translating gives CAISPGLAGGADTQYF.

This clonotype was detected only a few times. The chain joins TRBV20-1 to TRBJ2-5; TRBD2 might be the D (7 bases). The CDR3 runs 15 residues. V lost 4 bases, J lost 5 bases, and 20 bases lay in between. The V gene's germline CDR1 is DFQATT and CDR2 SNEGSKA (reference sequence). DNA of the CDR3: TGCAGTGCTACCGAGACTAGCCTAGGGGGGGAGACCCAGTACTTC. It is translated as CSATETSLGGETQYF.

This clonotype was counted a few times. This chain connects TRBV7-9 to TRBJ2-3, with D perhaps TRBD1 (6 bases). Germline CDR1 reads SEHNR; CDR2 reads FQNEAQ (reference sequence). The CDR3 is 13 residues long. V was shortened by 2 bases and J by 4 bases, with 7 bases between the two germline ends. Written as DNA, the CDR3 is TGTGCCAGCAGCTTACGACAGGCAGATACGCAGTATTTT. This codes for CASSLRQADTQYF.

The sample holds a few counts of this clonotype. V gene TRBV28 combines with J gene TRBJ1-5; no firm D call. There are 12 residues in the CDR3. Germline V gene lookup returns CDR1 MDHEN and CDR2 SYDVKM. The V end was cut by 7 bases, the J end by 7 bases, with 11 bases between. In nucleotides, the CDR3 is TGTGCCAGCAACCTAGTTAAACAGCCCCAGCATTTT. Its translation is CASNLVKQPQHF.